The 18 T cell receptor beta chains below come from one sample, sequenced in a study of shared clonotypes between healthy human individuals. Sequencing was performed with immunoSEQ multiplex PCR; in TCRdb, only in-frame clones are kept and a portion is missing. The sample holds about 460,000 clones, roughly three quarters seen once. The specimen was PBMCs. These receptors were obtained from a woman in her 40s in good health. Some clones in this sample may be carry-over from other donors' samples.

This CDR3 is CASSQASGRAYNEQFF. CDR3 nucleotide sequence: TGTGCCAGCAGCCAAGCTAGCGGGAGGGCCTACAATGAGCAGTTCTTC. This chain uses TRBV4-2 with TRBJ2-1, with 12 positions matching TRBD2. V lost 1 base to trimming and J lost 2 bases; unmatched junction nucleotides: 0. The CDR3 is 16 amino acids. Germline V gene lookup returns CDR1 LGHNA and CDR2 YNFKEQ.

This chain joins TRBV6-1 and TRBJ1-2, with 10 bases identical to TRBD1. Trimming cost V 5 bases and J 4 bases; bases outside gene matches: 4. The V gene's germline CDR1 is MNHNS and CDR2 SASEGT. The CDR3 has 14 residues. The CDR3 bases are TGTGCCAGCAGTCCGGGACAGGGGTCCTATGGCTACACCTTC. The encoded protein is CASSPGQGSYGYTF.

This rearrangement joins TRBV29-1 to TRBJ2-7; D is unresolved. Deletions cut 7 bases from V and 1 base from J, with 8 bases between. Germline V gene data show CDR1 as SQVTM and CDR2 as ANQGSEA. This CDR3 has 11 residues. CDR3 region: CSGGNSYEQYF. The CDR3 DNA reads as TGCAGCGGTGGGAATTCCTACGAGCAGTACTTC.

Concerning this clone: This probably arose from a read error, given a far larger clone one base away. Other DNA sequences in the same sample also yield this CDR3. This chain connects TRBV28 to TRBJ2-1, with D possibly being TRBD2 (5 bases). CDR1 is MDHEN, CDR2 SYDVKM, per germline. The CDR3 consists of 16 residues. DNA for the CDR3: TGCGCCAGCAGTTACCCTCACGGAGGTTCCTACAATGAGCAGTTCTTC. Amino acids: CASSYPHGGSYNEQFF.

V and J are TRBV18 and TRBJ1-5; no definite D call. The germline V gene has CDR1 KGHSH and CDR2 LQKENI. The V end lost 2 bases, the J end lost 3 bases, and 8 bases lay between the germline ends. This CDR3 has 14 amino acids. The CDR3 region is CASSPGRTNQPQHF. DNA of the CDR3: TGTGCCAGCTCACCAGGAAGGACCAATCAGCCCCAGCATTTT. The full variable domain, with the rest looked up from reference TRBV18 and TRBJ1-5, is NAGVMQNPRHLVRRRGQEARLRCSPMKGHSHVYWYRQLPEEGLKFMVYLQKENIIDESGMPKERFSAEFPKEGPSILRIQQVVRGDSAAYFCASSPGRTNQPQHFGDGTRLSIL.

The genes are TRBV19 and TRBJ2-7; D could derive from TRBD1 or TRBD2 (6 bases each). Trimming took 3 bases from V and 0 from J, leaving 18 bases between them. Germline V CDR1 and CDR2: LNHDA, SQIVND (reference sequence). The CDR3 totals 17 residues. The CDR3 sequence: CASSIRFSGAISYEQYF. The CDR3 bases are TGTGCCAGTAGTATCCGCTTTTCGGGGGCCATCTCCTACGAGCAGTACTTC.

V and J are TRBV4-2 and TRBJ2-3; D not resolved. The CDR3 totals 12 residues. CDR1 is LGHNA, CDR2 YNFKEQ, per germline. V was trimmed by 3 bases and J by 5 bases, leaving 6 bases between them. The CDR3 region is CASSHPQDTQYF. The CDR3, as DNA: TGTGCCAGCAGCCACCCCCAAGATACGCAGTATTTT.

This clone was found a few times. Relative to the germline gene, one junction end is altered; a read error may explain this. This sequence joins TRBV28 and TRBJ1-4; no clear D. The CDR3 extends over 16 amino acids. Germline V gene lookup returns CDR1 MDHEN and CDR2 SYDVKM. CDR3 coding DNA: TGTGCCAGCAGTCCCACCCCAGTCGGTGCTAACGAAAAACTGTTTTTT. Encoded protein: CASSPTPVGANEKLFF.

The table lists this clone with a count of one. The chain uses TRBV27 and TRBJ2-7, with 10 bases identical to TRBD1. The CDR3 is made up of 14 amino acids. The V gene's germline CDR1 is MNHEY and CDR2 SMNVEV (reference sequence). J was trimmed by 2 bases and V by 6 bases; bases with no gene match: 4. The CDR3: CASSRDRGTYEQYF. CDR3 in DNA: TGTGCCAGCAGCCGGGACAGGGGAACCTACGAGCAGTACTTC.

As to this clone: Additional DNA sequences in this sample encode the identical CDR3. This sequence joins TRBV28 and TRBJ2-7; D is uncertain. Germline V gene sequence: CDR1 MDHEN, CDR2 SYDVKM. The CDR3 is 13 residues long. V was clipped by 2 bases and J by 2 bases, with 7 bases between them. CDR3 residues: CASSLVQTYEQYF. CDR3 sequence (DNA): TGTGCCAGCAGTTTAGTCCAGACCTACGAGCAGTACTTC.

The rearrangement joins TRBV5-1 to TRBJ1-2; 7 nucleotides align to TRBD1. J lost 4 bases, V lost 1 base, and 4 bases had no gene match. In germline, CDR1 is SGHRS, CDR2 YFSETQ. The CDR3 has 14 residues. In nucleotides, the CDR3 is TGCGCCAGCAGCTTGACAGGGGACGGCTATGGCTACACCTTC. Its protein product is CASSLTGDGYGYTF.

V and J are TRBV7-8 and TRBJ2-5; D might be TRBD1 (6 bases). Trimming took off 0 bases at V and 5 bases at J, with 13 bases between the two ends. The CDR3 has 15 amino acids. Germline CDR1 SGHVS, CDR2 FQNEAQ. This CDR3 is CASSLAQGFIETQYF. Here the CDR3 DNA reads TGTGCCAGCAGCTTAGCACAGGGATTTATCGAGACCCAGTACTTC.

V and J are TRBV7-2 and TRBJ1-2; D uncertain. This CDR3 comprises 14 residues. Germline V gene sequence: CDR1 SGHTA, CDR2 FQGNSA. V was shortened by 1 base and J by 8 bases, with 14 bases between the two germline ends. CDR3 DNA: TGTGCCAGCAGCTTAGGGGGTCTCCAGGCGGGCTACACCTTC. Amino acid sequence: CASSLGGLQAGYTF.

The chain uses TRBV28 and TRBJ2-5; D not certain. The germline V and J ends were trimmed by 3 bases and 5 bases, with 10 bases remaining between them. The CDR3 totals 13 residues. Germline CDR1 MDHEN, CDR2 SYDVKM. CDR3 bases: TGTGCCAGCAGTTTGGGGATTAGGGAGACCCAGTACTTC. As protein: CASSLGIRETQYF.

As regards this clone: This clone may be a read error of a much larger clone one base away. The rearrangement links TRBV15 to TRBJ2-2; D unclear. The V end was cut by 6 bases, the J end by 16 bases, with 18 bases between. Germline V gene data show CDR1 as LNHNV and CDR2 as YYDKDF (reference sequence). The CDR3 is 12 residues long. CDR3 loop: CATSTAASGPFF. The CDR3 region has the DNA TGTGCCACCAGTACTGCCGCTTCGGGTCCGTTTTTT.

The V and J genes are TRBV5-1 and TRBJ1-2; D might be TRBD1 (5 bases). The CDR3 sequence is 14 residues long. Trimming pared 0 bases from V and 4 bases from J, leaving 10 bases between. Per the germline V gene, CDR1 is SGHRS and CDR2 is YFSETQ. CDR3 bases: TGCGCCAGCAGCTTGGAAGGGGATCCCTATGGCTACACCTTC. Protein product: CASSLEGDPYGYTF.

The CDR3 DNA is TGTGCCAGCAGAACCGGAGGGGTGACCTACGAGCAGTACTTC. Translating gives CASRTGGVTYEQYF. The genes are TRBV6-5 and TRBJ2-5; tentatively, D is TRBD2 (6 bases). The DNA end lines up better with TRBJ2-7; the J call may be wrong. Germline V CDR1 and CDR2: MNHEY, SVGAGI. CDR3 length: 14 amino acids.

The chain links TRBV5-1 to TRBJ1-6; TRBD1 matches 10 bases. V shed 4 bases and J 6 bases; nucleotides not matched to a gene: 4. CDR3 length: 15 amino acids. Germline CDR1 is SGHRS and CDR2 is YFSETQ. CDR3 coding DNA: TGCGCCAGCAGCGCGGACAGGGGGATTAATTCACCCCTCCACTTT. Protein sequence: CASSADRGINSPLHF.